This T cell receptor beta chain was recovered during a study of cytomegalovirus exposure and HLA in healthy donors. Study-level points and caveats: The authors judged a highly shared variant cluster likely a sequencing artifact.

A remark on this clone: What it binds is not known.

The CDR3 totals 16 residues. CDR1 is MGHRA and CDR2 is YSYEKL in the germline V gene. After removal of 1 base from V and 3 bases from J, the junction contained 6 bases not matched to a gene. Primers: 60 Vbeta forward and 13 Jbeta reverse. Generated by immunoSEQ multiplex PCR, the TCRdb table keeps only in-frame clones and is missing some. The sample contains about 98,000 clones, about 81% of which appear only once. Material: PBMCs. V and J are TRBV4-1 and TRBJ2-7, with 10 bases fitting TRBD1. The receptor was derived from a man aged 35 to 55 in good health and CMV-seronegative. CDR3 loop: CASSQAPGTGVYEQYF. The CDR3 DNA reads TGCGCCAGCAGCCAAGCCCCCGGGACAGGGGTCTACGAGCAGTACTTC.